The 20 T cell receptor beta chains given below trace back to one sample, sequenced in a study of blood T cell repertoires in COVID-19. Data came from immunoSEQ multiplex PCR; TCRdb stores just in-frame clones and leaves some out. The sample shows 200,000 to 250,000 clones, around 81% of them seen only once. Sequenced sample: peripheral blood. Every receptor here comes from a woman aged 70 to 79 with acute or convalescent COVID-19.

The chain employs TRBV29-1 and TRBJ1-4; a possible D gene is TRBD1 (6 bases). Trimming took off 8 bases at V and 8 bases at J, with 15 bases between the two ends. This CDR3 comprises 12 residues. The V gene's germline CDR1 is SQVTM and CDR2 ANQGSEA. CDR3 sequence reads: CSTRTEDEKLFF. The CDR3 bases are TGCAGCACCCGGACAGAGGACGAAAAACTGTTTTTT.

This chain links TRBV6-5 with TRBJ2-7; 7 nucleotides align to TRBD1. Germline-derived CDR1 and CDR2 are MNHEY and SVGAGI. CDR3 length equals 13 residues. J lost 3 bases, V lost 2 bases, and 1 base had no gene match. The CDR3 is CASSYNRGYEQYF. In DNA, the CDR3 is TGTGCCAGCAGTTACAACAGGGGCTACGAGCAGTACTTC.

J is TRBJ1-3 and V is TRBV5-8; maybe TRBD1 (5 bases). Trimming shortened V by 2 bases and J by 6 bases, and 24 bases separated the two germline ends. CDR3 length: 18 amino acids. Germline-derived CDR1 and CDR2 are SGHTS and YDEGEE. CDR3 DNA: TGTGCCAGCAGCTTCGATACGTCCCGGGGGGGGTTCGCAAACACCATATATTTT. This codes for CASSFDTSRGGFANTIYF.

In this sample, this clone turned up a few times. This chain uses TRBV24-1 with TRBJ2-7; 8 nucleotides match TRBD1. In germline, CDR1 is KGHDR, CDR2 SFDVKD. There are 16 residues in the CDR3. The V and J ends lost 4 bases and 6 bases, in that order; junction bases with no gene match: 13. CDR3 coding DNA: TGTGCCACCAGTGACCCTGGACAGGGTGGTTCTCTCGAGCAGTACTTC. Translated, it gives CATSDPGQGGSLEQYF.

V is TRBV10-3 and J is TRBJ2-5; the D is unclear. CDR3 length: 14 amino acids. Trimming removed 3 bases from V and 2 bases from J, with 10 bases in between. Per germline, CDR1 ENHRY and CDR2 SYGVKD. CDR3 residues: CAISDGSAQETQYF. CDR3 nucleotides: TGTGCCATCAGTGACGGCAGCGCTCAAGAGACCCAGTACTTC.

The genes are TRBV19 and TRBJ2-3, with D possibly matching TRBD2 (5 bases). V lost 6 bases and J 4 bases, leaving 11 bases between the germline ends. The CDR3 length is 13 residues. Germline V gene data show CDR1 as LNHDA and CDR2 as SQIVND (reference sequence). For the CDR3, the DNA is TGTGCCAGTAGGGTACGGGGATCAGATACGCAGTATTTT. This codes for CASRVRGSDTQYF.

The V call is TRBV5-8, the J call TRBJ2-7; 9 positions match TRBD1. This CDR3 spans 14 amino acids. Trimming cost V 5 bases and J 4 bases; bases outside gene matches: 7. Germline V CDR1 and CDR2: SGHTS, YDEGEE. The CDR3 nucleotides are TGTGCCAGCAGACGCACAGGGGGCGCTTACGAGCAGTACTTC. This translates into CASRRTGGAYEQYF.

The chain couples TRBV5-1 to TRBJ1-1, with D perhaps matching TRBD1 (6 bases). This CDR3 is built from 13 residues. V lost 6 bases and J lost 4, with 13 bases in between. Germline CDR1 is SGHRS and CDR2 is YFSETQ. As DNA, the CDR3 is TGCGCCAGCATGGGGGGGGCGAGCACTGAAGCTTTCTTT. This sequence encodes CASMGGASTEAFF.

The V gene is TRBV18, the J gene TRBJ1-2; a weak D match, TRBD1 (5 bases). Germline V gene data show CDR1 as KGHSH and CDR2 as LQKENI. V lost 6 bases and J 1 base, leaving 6 bases between the germline ends. This CDR3 contains 12 residues. The CDR3 loop reads CASSDNNYGYTF. DNA for the CDR3: TGTGCCAGCTCGGACAATAACTATGGCTACACCTTC.

The DNA for the CDR3 is TGTGCCACCAGTGATGTGTCCGGTGTCAATGAGCAGTTCTTC. Residues: CATSDVSGVNEQFF. The V call is TRBV24-1, the J call TRBJ2-1, with no clear D. V lost 3 bases, J lost 6 bases, and 11 bases lay in between. Germline V gene sequence: CDR1 KGHDR, CDR2 SFDVKD. This CDR3 contains 14 residues.

The chain recombines TRBV11-2 with TRBJ2-1; a possible D gene is TRBD2 (6 bases). With 2 bases removed from V and 5 bases from J, the gap between germline ends came to 7 bases. The germline CDR1 and CDR2 sequences are SGHAT and FQNNGV. This CDR3 is built from 13 residues. CDR3 coding DNA: TGTGCCAGCAGCTTATTAGCGGACAATGAGCAGTTCTTC. This translates into CASSLLADNEQFF.

The chain couples TRBV5-5 to TRBJ1-1; D unclear. The germline CDR1 and CDR2 sequences are SGHKS and YYEKEE (reference sequence). CDR3 length equals 13 residues. Trimming cost V 2 bases and J 3 bases, with 8 bases left between them. In DNA form, the CDR3 reads TGTGCCAGCAGCTTAGCAGGCCACACTGAAGCTTTCTTT. Protein sequence: CASSLAGHTEAFF.

The chain recombines TRBV3-1 (or the pseudogene TRBV3-2) with TRBJ2-3, with D unclear. CDR1 LGHDT and CDR2 YNNKEL come from the germline V gene (reference sequence). The CDR3 length is 21 residues. The V and J ends lost 1 base and 0 bases respectively, with 26 bases between them. CDR3 amino acids: CASSQGLTSPHPGTSTDTQYF. CDR3 DNA sequence: TGTGCCAGCAGCCAAGGTCTAACAAGTCCACATCCAGGAACTAGCACAGATACGCAGTATTTT.

This chain connects TRBV27 to TRBJ1-2, with a tentative D call TRBD1 (5 bases). Trimming pared 3 bases from V and 4 bases from J, leaving 18 bases between. CDR1 and CDR2 from the germline V gene are MNHEY and SMNVEV (reference sequence). This CDR3 has 16 amino acids. CDR3 sequence reads: CASSLTATDTIYGYTF. The CDR3 DNA reads TGTGCCAGCAGTTTGACGGCGACAGACACTATCTATGGCTACACCTTC.

Concerning this clone: At one of its ends the junction is not consistent with the germline gene, which may arise from a read error. The rearrangement links TRBV24-1 to TRBJ2-3; 9 bases line up with TRBD1. In germline, CDR1 is KGHDR, CDR2 SFDVKD. There are 12 residues in the CDR3. CDR3 sequence (DNA): TGTGCCACCAGTGCTCCCGGGACAGGGTCCCATTTT. Residues: CATSAPGTGSHF.

The gene calls are TRBV4-1 and TRBJ2-3; 13 nucleotides align to TRBD2. V lost 4 bases and J lost 0; bases outside the gene matches: 7. This CDR3 comprises 18 residues. Germline values: CDR1 MGHRA, CDR2 YSYEKL. This CDR3 reads CASSLGLAGDLSTDTQYF. Written as DNA, the CDR3 is TGCGCCAGCAGCCTAGGACTAGCGGGGGACCTTAGCACAGATACGCAGTATTTT.

Here the CDR3 reads CATSRGSGGYTF. The CDR3 DNA sequence: TGTGCCACCAGTAGGGGGTCGGGTGGCTACACCTTC. This rearrangement joins TRBV24-1 to TRBJ1-2; D is perhaps TRBD1 (6 bases). The CDR3 totals 12 residues. Per the germline V gene, CDR1 is KGHDR and CDR2 is SFDVKD. Trimming cost V 6 bases and J 7 bases, with 11 bases left between them.

This chain uses TRBV6-2 or TRBV6-3 with TRBJ2-5, with D possibly matching TRBD2 (6 bases). Trimming removed 5 bases at V and 4 bases at J, with 11 bases between. CDR3 length: 13 residues. CDR1 is MNHEY, CDR2 SVGEGT, per germline. The CDR3 DNA reads TGTGCCAGCAGTCGGAGGAGGGGAGAGACCCAGTACTTC. It specifies CASSRRRGETQYF.

This rearrangement joins TRBV19 to TRBJ1-2, with 8 bases fitting TRBD1. The germline V gene encodes CDR1 LNHDA and CDR2 SQIVND (reference sequence). This CDR3 contains 16 residues. The V gene end was trimmed by 3 bases and the J gene end by 6 bases; junction bases not matched to a gene: 12. The CDR3 DNA reads as TGTGCCAGTAGTATCGGGGCAGGGGGCATAATTCATGGCTACACCTTC. Residues: CASSIGAGGIIHGYTF.

This chain links TRBV28 with TRBJ2-2, with 8 bases aligning to TRBD1. The CDR3 totals 15 residues. V lost 7 bases to trimming and J lost 6 bases; unmatched junction nucleotides: 10. Looked up from germline, CDR1 is MDHEN and CDR2 is SYDVKM. The CDR3 nucleotides are TGTGCCAGCACCCGAGGACAGGGCTGGGCCGGGGAGCTGTTTTTT. Amino acids: CASTRGQGWAGELFF.